This T cell receptor beta chain was captured by sequencing in a study of CD8 T cells in Susac syndrome. On the study more broadly: When blood was drawn, patients with Susac syndrome were on intravenous immunoglobulin alone, on corticosteroids, or therapy-naive. Study-wide findings and caveats: It was in TEMRA cells and active patients that Susac CD8+ clonal expansion peaked. Acknowledgment was made by the study that its TCR sequencing and HLA analysis involved a relatively small number of individuals.

Worth noting for this clonotype: What it binds is not known.

A quantity of about 0.5 to 1 ug RNA underwent reverse transcription using random hexamers. Amplification of TCR beta CDR3 spanned 54 Vbeta and 13 Jbeta via immunoSEQ multiplex PCR. MiXCR was run by TCRdb on the immunoSEQ multiplex PCR reads, yielding one entry per CDR3 protein. In the table there are over 100,000 distinct CDR3 sequences, about 93% of which are singletons. The sequence was collected from a human donor with Susac syndrome. Sequencing used CD8+ T cells from PBMCs.

This CDR3 is CASSRTGGWGTEAFF. DNA for the CDR3: TGTGCCAGCAGCCGGACAGGGGGCTGGGGCACTGAAGCTTTCTTT. The rearrangement uses TRBV6-5 and TRBJ1-1; 11 bases map to TRBD1. Unmatched junction bases numbered 7, after V lost 6 bases and J lost 4 bases. In germline, CDR1 is MNHEY, CDR2 SVGAGI. CDR3 length equals 15 residues.